The rows below give T cell receptor beta chains drawn from one sample of a study of memory CD4+ T cells and cytomegalovirus serostatus. TCRdb's copy holds only in-frame clones and misses some; the assay was immunoSEQ multiplex PCR. The sample has 65,000 to 95,000 clones; over 80% are singletons. Material for sequencing was memory CD4+ T cells from blood. Receptors originate from an adult in good health and CMV-seronegative. Both conserved end residues are part of each CDR3. The D gene is left open where the match is weak. The size field is filled for only some rows; it gives once, few, many or a size class.

V gene: TRBV11-3
J gene: TRBJ1-4
D gene: .
CDR3 length: 13
clone size: once
CDR3 protein: CASSLNSHEKLFF
CDR3 DNA: TGTGCCAGCAGCTTGAACAGCCATGAAAAACTGTTTTTT

V gene: TRBV7-6
J gene: TRBJ2-7
D gene: TRBD1
CDR3 length: 14
clone size: once
CDR3 protein: CASSEGDREYEQYF
CDR3 DNA: TGTGCCAGCAGCGAGGGGGACAGAGAGTACGAGCAGTACTTC

V gene: TRBV5-4
J gene: TRBJ1-3
D gene: .
CDR3 length: 15
clone size: .
CDR3 protein: CASSLETVSGNTIYF
CDR3 DNA: TGTGCCAGCAGCTTGGAGACAGTCTCTGGAAACACCATATATTTT

V gene: TRBV2
J gene: TRBJ1-1
D gene: TRBD1
CDR3 length: 14
clone size: .
CDR3 protein: CASSASGGYTEAFF
CDR3 DNA: TGTGCCAGCAGTGCATCAGGGGGCTACACTGAAGCTTTCTTT

V gene: TRBV11-3
J gene: TRBJ2-1
D gene: TRBD2
CDR3 length: 16
clone size: .
CDR3 protein: CASSTGLAGRDNEQFF
CDR3 DNA: TGTGCCAGCAGCACCGGACTAGCGGGGCGGGACAATGAGCAGTTCTTC

V gene: TRBV19
J gene: TRBJ2-1
D gene: .
CDR3 length: 14
clone size: .
CDR3 protein: CASSIVGGAGSEFF
CDR3 DNA: TGTGCCAGTAGTATAGTAGGGGGGGCCGGGTCCGAGTTCTTC

V gene: TRBV4-1
J gene: TRBJ1-3
D gene: .
CDR3 length: 15
clone size: .
CDR3 protein: CASSPGPSSGNTIYF
CDR3 DNA: TGCGCCAGCAGCCCGGGCCCCAGCTCTGGAAACACCATATATTTT

V gene: TRBV7-6
J gene: TRBJ2-3
D gene: TRBD2
CDR3 length: 14
clone size: .
CDR3 protein: CASSSVTSRDTQYF
CDR3 DNA: TGTGCCAGCAGCTCTGTGACTAGCCGGGATACGCAGTATTTT

V gene: TRBV5-1
J gene: TRBJ2-1
D gene: .
CDR3 length: 16
clone size: .
CDR3 protein: CASSTQQGLRFREQFF
CDR3 DNA: TGCGCCAGCAGCACCCAACAGGGACTCCGTTTTCGTGAGCAGTTCTTC

V gene: TRBV7-6
J gene: TRBJ1-1
D gene: .
CDR3 length: 13
clone size: few
CDR3 protein: CASSSVENTEAFF
CDR3 DNA: TGTGCCAGCAGCTCCGTTGAGAACACTGAAGCTTTCTTT

V gene: TRBV11-2
J gene: TRBJ2-2
D gene: TRBD1
CDR3 length: 16
clone size: .
CDR3 protein: CASSPGQGSSTGELFF
CDR3 DNA: TGTGCCAGCAGCCCCGGACAGGGCTCTTCCACCGGGGAGCTGTTTTTT

V gene: TRBV25-1
J gene: TRBJ1-3
D gene: .
CDR3 length: 15
clone size: .
CDR3 protein: CASSGGRVSGNTIYF
CDR3 DNA: TGTGCCAGCAGTGGCGGGAGGGTATCTGGAAACACCATATATTTT

V gene: TRBV16
J gene: TRBJ1-4
D gene: .
CDR3 length: 14
clone size: .
CDR3 protein: CASSPFRASEKLFF
CDR3 DNA: TGTGCCAGCAGCCCATTCAGAGCCTCTGAAAAACTGTTTTTT

V gene: TRBV6-6
J gene: TRBJ2-7
D gene: .
CDR3 length: 15
clone size: .
CDR3 protein: CASSYQGESSYEQYF
CDR3 DNA: TGTGCCAGCAGTTACCAGGGCGAGAGCTCCTACGAGCAGTACTTC

V gene: TRBV18
J gene: TRBJ1-6
D gene: .
CDR3 length: 16
clone size: .
CDR3 protein: CASSPSDRRYNSPLHF
CDR3 DNA: TGTGCCAGCTCACCGAGTGACAGGAGATATAATTCACCCCTCCACTTT

V gene: TRBV7-3
J gene: TRBJ1-6
D gene: .
CDR3 length: 13
clone size: .
CDR3 protein: CASSLVTAPPLHF
CDR3 DNA: TGTGCCAGCAGCTTGGTAACAGCACCACCCCTCCACTTT

V gene: TRBV29-1
J gene: TRBJ2-5
D gene: .
CDR3 length: 13
clone size: .
CDR3 protein: CSVCQSVEETQYF
CDR3 DNA: TGCAGCGTTTGTCAGTCGGTCGAAGAGACCCAGTACTTC

V gene: TRBV5-6
J gene: TRBJ1-1
D gene: .
CDR3 length: 14
clone size: .
CDR3 protein: CASSLGVGNTEAFF
CDR3 DNA: TGTGCCAGCAGCCTCGGGGTTGGGAACACTGAAGCTTTCTTT

V gene: TRBV19
J gene: TRBJ1-1
D gene: TRBD1
CDR3 length: 16
clone size: .
CDR3 protein: CASSISSTGGRTEAFF
CDR3 DNA: TGTGCCAGTAGTATCTCGTCAACAGGGGGAAGGACTGAAGCTTTCTTT

V gene: TRBV30
J gene: TRBJ1-2
D gene: .
CDR3 length: 13
clone size: few
CDR3 protein: CAWSQRGGYGYTF
CDR3 DNA: TGTGCCTGGAGTCAAAGGGGCGGCTATGGCTACACCTTC

V gene: TRBV30
J gene: TRBJ1-6
D gene: .
CDR3 length: 13
clone size: .
CDR3 protein: CAWSKDSPSPLHF
CDR3 DNA: TGTGCCTGGAGTAAGGACAGCCCCTCACCCCTCCACTTT

V gene: TRBV18
J gene: TRBJ1-1
D gene: .
CDR3 length: 13
clone size: .
CDR3 protein: CASSPTFGTEAFF
CDR3 DNA: TGTGCCAGCTCACCCACTTTTGGGACTGAAGCTTTCTTT

V gene: TRBV6-1
J gene: TRBJ1-4
D gene: .
CDR3 length: 13
clone size: .
CDR3 protein: CASSGQYPEKLFF
CDR3 DNA: TGTGCCAGCAGCGGGCAGTACCCTGAAAAACTGTTTTTT

V gene: TRBV11-3
J gene: TRBJ2-3
D gene: .
CDR3 length: 12
clone size: .
CDR3 protein: CASSSHTDTQYF
CDR3 DNA: TGTGCCAGCAGCTCCCACACAGATACGCAGTATTTT

V gene: TRBV4-1
J gene: TRBJ1-5
D gene: .
CDR3 length: 15
clone size: few
CDR3 protein: CASSQDNRFNQPQHF
CDR3 DNA: TGCGCCAGCAGCCAAGATAACAGATTCAATCAGCCCCAGCATTTT

V gene: TRBV7-2
J gene: TRBJ2-5
D gene: .
CDR3 length: 14
clone size: .
CDR3 protein: CASSHGRRGETQYF
CDR3 DNA: TGTGCCAGCAGCCACGGAAGGAGGGGGGAGACCCAGTACTTC

V gene: TRBV2
J gene: TRBJ1-5
D gene: TRBD1
CDR3 length: 15
clone size: .
CDR3 protein: CASSKTGGSNQPQHF
CDR3 DNA: TGTGCCAGCAGTAAAACAGGGGGATCAAATCAGCCCCAGCATTTT

V gene: TRBV4-1
J gene: TRBJ2-3
D gene: TRBD2
CDR3 length: 19
clone size: .
CDR3 protein: CASSQVGAQAGPSTDTQYF
CDR3 DNA: TGCGCCAGCAGCCAAGTTGGAGCTCAAGCGGGGCCTAGCACAGATACGCAGTATTTT

V gene: TRBV5-4
J gene: TRBJ2-5
D gene: TRBD2
CDR3 length: 17
clone size: once
CDR3 protein: CASSLPLAGERQETQYF
CDR3 DNA: TGTGCCAGCAGCTTGCCCCTCGCGGGGGAGAGACAAGAGACCCAGTACTTC

V gene: TRBV14
J gene: TRBJ2-7
D gene: .
CDR3 length: 13
clone size: .
CDR3 protein: CASSQSRLTEQYF
CDR3 DNA: TGTGCCAGCAGCCAGTCCCGTCTTACCGAGCAGTACTTC

V gene: TRBV29-1
J gene: TRBJ2-5
D gene: TRBD1
CDR3 length: 15
clone size: few
CDR3 protein: CSVPATGTGGETQYF
CDR3 DNA: TGCAGCGTCCCGGCCACCGGGACAGGGGGAGAGACCCAGTACTTC

V gene: TRBV7-6
J gene: TRBJ2-2
D gene: .
CDR3 length: 16
clone size: few
CDR3 protein: CASSLTGLNFGGELFF
CDR3 DNA: TGTGCCAGCAGCTTAACGGGACTCAACTTCGGCGGGGAGCTGTTTTTT

V gene: TRBV7-2
J gene: TRBJ2-2
D gene: TRBD2
CDR3 length: 17
clone size: .
CDR3 protein: CASSLERSGVDTGELFF
CDR3 DNA: TGTGCCAGCAGCTTAGAGCGGAGCGGGGTAGACACCGGGGAGCTGTTTTTT

V gene: TRBV7-9
J gene: TRBJ1-3
D gene: .
CDR3 length: 15
clone size: .
CDR3 protein: CASSFQGSNGNTIYF
CDR3 DNA: TGTGCCAGCAGCTTTCAGGGTTCCAACGGAAACACCATATATTTT

V gene: TRBV6-1
J gene: TRBJ2-1
D gene: .
CDR3 length: 11
clone size: once
CDR3 protein: CASSGSAEQFF
CDR3 DNA: TGTGCCAGCAGTGGGTCGGCGGAGCAGTTCTTC

V gene: TRBV25-1
J gene: TRBJ1-6
D gene: .
CDR3 length: 14
clone size: few
CDR3 protein: CASRRDIRNSPLHF
CDR3 DNA: TGTGCCAGCAGAAGAGACATTCGCAATTCACCCCTCCACTTT

V gene: TRBV5-4
J gene: TRBJ2-5
D gene: .
CDR3 length: 14
clone size: once
CDR3 protein: CASSLDRIQETQYF
CDR3 DNA: TGTGCCAGCAGCTTGGACAGGATCCAAGAGACCCAGTACTTC

V gene: TRBV7-7
J gene: TRBJ2-2
D gene: TRBD2
CDR3 length: 13
clone size: .
CDR3 protein: CATGLAGTGELFF
CDR3 DNA: TGTGCTACCGGACTAGCTGGGACCGGGGAGCTGTTTTTT

V gene: TRBV9
J gene: TRBJ2-7
D gene: .
CDR3 length: 12
clone size: .
CDR3 protein: CASSVAASEQYF
CDR3 DNA: TGTGCCAGCAGCGTAGCTGCGTCCGAGCAGTACTTC

V gene: TRBV30
J gene: TRBJ1-5
D gene: .
CDR3 length: 12
clone size: .
CDR3 protein: CAWSPLNQPQHF
CDR3 DNA: TGTGCCTGGAGTCCCTTAAATCAGCCCCAGCATTTT

V gene: TRBV21-1
J gene: TRBJ1-2
D gene: .
CDR3 length: 14
clone size: .
CDR3 protein: CASSKVVKRYGYTF
CDR3 DNA: TGTGCCAGCAGCAAAGTAGTAAAGAGGTATGGCTACACCTTC

V gene: TRBV7-2
J gene: TRBJ2-7
D gene: TRBD2
CDR3 length: 18
clone size: .
CDR3 protein: CASSLAPGLAGAAYEQYF
CDR3 DNA: TGTGCCAGCAGCTTAGCGCCCGGACTAGCGGGGGCAGCCTACGAGCAGTACTTC

V gene: TRBV9
J gene: TRBJ1-4
D gene: TRBD1
CDR3 length: 13
clone size: .
CDR3 protein: CASSQGTDGKLFF
CDR3 DNA: TGTGCCAGCAGCCAAGGGACAGATGGAAAACTGTTTTTT

V gene: TRBV28
J gene: TRBJ1-5
D gene: .
CDR3 length: 17
clone size: .
CDR3 protein: CASSLVVGRQENQPQHF
CDR3 DNA: TGTGCCAGCAGTTTGGTTGTGGGAAGACAGGAAAATCAGCCCCAGCATTTT

V gene: TRBV29-1
J gene: TRBJ1-6
D gene: .
CDR3 length: 12
clone size: .
CDR3 protein: CSVGDFDSPLHF
CDR3 DNA: TGCAGCGTTGGGGATTTCGATTCACCCCTCCACTTT

V gene: TRBV10-2
J gene: TRBJ2-7
D gene: .
CDR3 length: 15
clone size: .
CDR3 protein: CASSDPSVPPYEQYF
CDR3 DNA: TGCGCCAGCAGTGATCCTTCAGTCCCCCCCTACGAGCAGTACTTC

V gene: TRBV9
J gene: TRBJ1-1
D gene: .
CDR3 length: 15
clone size: .
CDR3 protein: CASSVQPGGNTEAFF
CDR3 DNA: TGTGCCAGCAGCGTCCAGCCCGGCGGGAACACTGAAGCTTTCTTT

V gene: TRBV19
J gene: TRBJ1-2
D gene: .
CDR3 length: 15
clone size: .
CDR3 protein: CASKESSFYNYGYTF
CDR3 DNA: TGTGCCAGTAAGGAGTCCTCATTTTATAACTATGGCTACACCTTC

V gene: TRBV9
J gene: TRBJ2-7
D gene: TRBD1
CDR3 length: 13
clone size: .
CDR3 protein: CASSSWTGNEQYF
CDR3 DNA: TGTGCCAGCAGCAGTTGGACAGGTAACGAGCAGTACTTC

V gene: TRBV5-4
J gene: TRBJ2-7
D gene: .
CDR3 length: 15
clone size: once
CDR3 protein: CASSSPGRGLGEQYF
CDR3 DNA: TGTGCCAGCAGCTCCCCGGGCCGGGGGCTTGGCGAGCAGTACTTC

V gene: TRBV9
J gene: TRBJ1-1
D gene: .
CDR3 length: 14
clone size: few
CDR3 protein: CASSSKGGNTEAFF
CDR3 DNA: TGTGCCAGCAGCTCCAAAGGGGGGAACACTGAAGCTTTCTTT

V gene: TRBV5-1
J gene: TRBJ2-2
D gene: .
CDR3 length: 17
clone size: .
CDR3 protein: CASSPLKSSRNTGELFF
CDR3 DNA: TGCGCCAGCAGCCCCCTCAAATCTAGCAGGAACACCGGGGAGCTGTTTTTT

V gene: TRBV7-6
J gene: TRBJ2-1
D gene: TRBD2
CDR3 length: 19
clone size: .
CDR3 protein: CASSLALAGAAGSYNEQFF
CDR3 DNA: TGTGCCAGCAGCTTAGCGCTAGCGGGGGCCGCTGGGTCCTACAATGAGCAGTTCTTC

V gene: TRBV7-9
J gene: TRBJ1-5
D gene: TRBD1
CDR3 length: 14
clone size: few
CDR3 protein: CASSLGGGGQPQHF
CDR3 DNA: TGTGCCAGCAGCTTAGGAGGGGGCGGTCAGCCCCAGCATTTT

V gene: TRBV2
J gene: TRBJ1-4
D gene: .
CDR3 length: 14
clone size: .
CDR3 protein: CARRTGLSNEKLFF
CDR3 DNA: TGTGCCAGGAGAACGGGACTCAGTAATGAAAAACTGTTTTTT